Each of the 24 T cell receptor beta chains below was sequenced from the same sample in a study of CD8 T cells in ankylosing spondylitis. In TCRdb, the 5' RACE reads were re-called with MiXCR into one record per CDR3 protein. The repertoire holds about 36,000 distinct CDR3 sequences, roughly 13% seen once, with less than 35% in the top ten. The sequencing sample was made of synovial fluid, either unsorted or a sorted T cell fraction (not recorded which). The receptors derive from a male donor with ankylosing spondylitis.

This chain connects TRBV19 to TRBJ2-1; a weak D match, TRBD1 (7 bases). V was trimmed by 2 bases and J by 8 bases, leaving 16 bases between them. Germline V gives CDR1 LNHDA, CDR2 SQIVND (reference sequence). The CDR3 totals 15 residues. In DNA form, the CDR3 reads TGTGCCAGTAGTATAAGGGCAGGGGGGTACGATGAGCAGTTCTTC. This gives the protein CASSIRAGGYDEQFF. The entire variable domain, with the rest obtained from reference TRBV19 and TRBJ2-1, is as follows: DGGITQSPKYLFRKEGQNVTLSCEQNLNHDAMYWYRQDPGQGLRLIYYSQIVNDFQKGDIAEGYSVSREKKESFPLTVTSAQKNPTAFYLCASSIRAGGYDEQFFGPGTRLTVL.

There are many counts of this clonotype. The chain combines TRBV27 with TRBJ2-1; D may be TRBD2 (6 bases). Germline CDR1 and CDR2: MNHEY and SMNVEV (reference sequence). The CDR3 is 14 residues long. V shed 8 bases and J shed 6 bases, with 17 bases lying between them. The CDR3 loop reads CASRSGAVVNEQFF. The CDR3 nucleotides are TGTGCCAGCCGTAGCGGAGCCGTCGTCAATGAGCAGTTCTTC.

In its sample, this clonotype was seen many times. The CDR3, as DNA: TGCAGCGGGGGACATCTCTACGAGCAGTACTTC. It is translated as CSGGHLYEQYF. The chain combines TRBV29-1 with TRBJ2-7; a possible D gene is TRBD1 (6 bases). This CDR3 comprises 11 residues. CDR1 is SQVTM, CDR2 ANQGSEA, per germline. Trimming took 7 bases from V and 3 from J, leaving 10 bases between them.

This clonotype was detected only a few times. The chain has TRBV4-1 and TRBJ2-3; possibly TRBD2 for D (6 bases). The germline V gene encodes CDR1 MGHRA and CDR2 YSYEKL. Trimming cost V 5 bases and J 0 bases, with 18 bases left between them. The CDR3 consists of 17 residues. The CDR3 coding sequence is TGCGCCAGCAGCTCCGGACCGGGGGAGACTAGCACAGATACGCAGTATTTT. It is translated as CASSSGPGETSTDTQYF.

This clonotype was seen ten or more times. CDR3 in amino acids: CASSQGLWVSNEQFF. CDR3 nucleotides: TGCGCCAGCAGCCAGGGGTTATGGGTTTCCAATGAGCAGTTCTTC. This chain links TRBV5-1 with TRBJ2-1, with a possible D match to TRBD1 (6 bases). V was cut by 4 bases and J by 6 bases, with 17 bases left in between. Germline-derived CDR1 and CDR2 are SGHRS and YFSETQ. CDR3 length: 15 amino acids. Combining the CDR3 with reference TRBV5-1 and TRBJ2-1 gives the whole variable domain KAGVTQTPRYLIKTRGQQVTLSCSPISGHRSVSWYQQTPGQGLQFLFEYFSETQRNKGNFPGRFSGRQFSNSRSEMNVSTLELGDSALYLCASSQGLWVSNEQFFGPGTRLTVL.

This clonotype was detected many times. The chain carries TRBV9 and TRBJ2-4; a weak D match, TRBD1 (6 bases). The germline V and J ends were trimmed by 4 bases and 2 bases, with 19 bases remaining between them. The CDR3 runs to 17 residues. Germline CDR1 and CDR2: SGDLS and YYNGEE. CDR3 sequence: CASSHPSKQGTKNIQYF. The CDR3 coding sequence is TGTGCCAGCAGCCACCCCAGTAAACAGGGTACCAAAAACATTCAGTACTTC.

The V gene is TRBV27, the J gene TRBJ2-5; D may be TRBD1 (5 bases). V lost 6 bases and J lost 4, with 21 bases in between. CDR3 length: 16 residues. Germline CDR1 reads MNHEY; CDR2 reads SMNVEV (reference sequence). CDR3 coding DNA: TGTGCCAGCAGCTGGGGAAAAGGGGTCCGAGGAGAGACCCAGTACTTC. It translates to CASSWGKGVRGETQYF.

In this sample, this clonotype turned up many times. The rearrangement joins TRBV27 to TRBJ2-1; D possibly corresponds to TRBD2 (5 bases). Trimming took off 6 bases at V and 6 bases at J, with 9 bases between the two ends. The CDR3 is 12 amino acids. Germline V lookup: CDR1 MNHEY, CDR2 SMNVEV (reference sequence). The CDR3 bases are TGTGCCAGCAGGGTAGCGAGCAATGAGCAGTTCTTC. This gives the protein CASRVASNEQFF.

The chain combines TRBV6-2 or TRBV6-3 with TRBJ2-7; D is undetermined. V gave up 5 bases and J gave up 0 bases, with 11 bases separating them. CDR1 is MNHEY and CDR2 is SVGEGT in the germline V gene. The CDR3 covers 14 residues. This CDR3 reads CASSDNPTSYEQYF. The CDR3 region has the DNA TGTGCCAGCAGTGACAATCCGACCTCCTACGAGCAGTACTTC.

This clonotype occurred a few times. The chain joins TRBV19 to TRBJ2-1; unclear D gene. The CDR3 sequence is 15 residues long. Trimming removed 4 bases at V and 6 bases at J, with 16 bases between. Per the germline V gene, CDR1 is LNHDA and CDR2 is SQIVND (reference sequence). CDR3 loop: CASSNTWLGGNEQFF. CDR3 in DNA: TGTGCCAGTAGTAATACGTGGCTTGGCGGCAATGAGCAGTTCTTC.

This chain links TRBV7-8 with TRBJ1-3; 10 bases match TRBD1. Per germline, CDR1 SGHVS and CDR2 FQNEAQ. J gave up 1 base and V 5 bases, and 5 bases lay outside the gene matches. The CDR3 totals 16 residues. For the CDR3, the DNA is TGTGCCAGCAGCCCCAGACAGGGGGCATCTGGAAACACCATATATTTT. It specifies CASSPRQGASGNTIYF.

This clonotype has at least ten counts. DNA of the CDR3: TGCAGTGCCCGACCGACAGGGGTTGAGGTCGGGGAGCTGTTTTTT. Translation: CSARPTGVEVGELFF. V is TRBV20-1 and J is TRBJ2-2, with 8 bases matching TRBD1. The CDR3 is made up of 15 amino acids. The V gene's germline CDR1 is DFQATT and CDR2 SNEGSKA (reference sequence). V lost 6 bases, J lost 7 bases, and 13 bases stayed unmatched.

This clonotype was detected many times. This chain connects TRBV20-1 to TRBJ2-7; tentatively, D is TRBD1 (6 bases). There are 15 residues in the CDR3. Germline lookup yields CDR1 DFQATT and CDR2 SNEGSKA (reference sequence). The V gene lost 4 bases and the J gene lost 3 bases, with 19 bases spanning the gap. CDR3 nucleotides: TGCAGTGCTACCTCATTGTCGACAGGCGGCTACGAGCAGTACTTC. Encoded protein: CSATSLSTGGYEQYF.

This chain uses TRBV6-2 or TRBV6-3 with TRBJ2-2; D is ambiguous. V was clipped by 2 bases and J by 3 bases, with 4 bases between them. The CDR3 spans 13 residues. Germline V gives CDR1 MNHEY, CDR2 SVGEGT. The CDR3 here is CASSYGDTGELFF. The CDR3 DNA is TGTGCCAGCAGTTACGGAGACACCGGGGAGCTGTTTTTT.

By share, this clonotype ranks as medium-sized. The chain couples TRBV4-2 to TRBJ1-1; D not certain. The V end lost 1 base, the J end lost 4 bases, and 13 bases lay between the germline ends. Germline V gene lookup returns CDR1 LGHNA and CDR2 YNFKEQ. The CDR3 spans 15 residues. CDR3 sequence (DNA): TGTGCCAGCAGCCAAGTTTTGGTAGGAACCACTGAAGCTTTCTTT. Translated: CASSQVLVGTTEAFF.

This clonotype was detected a few times. The chain is built from TRBV27 and TRBJ2-7, with D possibly matching TRBD1 (5 bases). Trimming took off 5 bases at V and 3 bases at J, with 14 bases between the two ends. Germline assignment: CDR1 MNHEY and CDR2 SMNVEV (reference sequence). CDR3 length equals 14 residues. Here the CDR3 DNA reads TGTGCCAGCAGTCCATATCAGGGTGGCTACGAGCAGTACTTC. As protein: CASSPYQGGYEQYF.

This rearrangement joins TRBV5-1 to TRBJ2-3; TRBD1 is a possible D gene (5 bases). The CDR3 covers 11 residues. Trimming took off 5 bases at V and 13 bases at J, with 14 bases between the two ends. The V gene's germline CDR1 is SGHRS and CDR2 YFSETQ. This CDR3 reads CASSVSGREYF. The CDR3 DNA sequence: TGCGCCAGCAGTGTCTCCGGCAGGGAGTATTTT.

This clonotype was counted ten times or more. The V and J genes are TRBV6-1 and TRBJ2-2; a possible D gene is TRBD2 (6 bases). Trimming shortened V by 5 bases and J by 9 bases, and 16 bases separated the two germline ends. The CDR3 covers 14 residues. From germline, CDR1 is MNHNS and CDR2 SASEGT. This chain's CDR3 is CASSLRDSRWELFF. The DNA of the CDR3 is TGTGCCAGCAGTCTCCGGGACTCCCGTTGGGAGCTGTTTTTT.

V and J are TRBV9 and TRBJ2-3, with D perhaps given as TRBD1 or TRBD2 (5 bases each). Trimming shortened V by 4 bases and J by 6 bases, and 24 bases separated the two germline ends. Germline V gene lookup returns CDR1 SGDLS and CDR2 YYNGEE. The CDR3 sequence is 17 residues long. CDR3 nucleotides: TGTGCCAGCAGCACTCGCAAAACCAGGGCCTGGGGGGATACGCAGTATTTT. Residues: CASSTRKTRAWGDTQYF.

The V call is TRBV28, the J call TRBJ1-1, with 7 bases matching TRBD1. The CDR3 runs 16 residues. Germline V gene lookup returns CDR1 MDHEN and CDR2 SYDVKM. V dropped 5 bases and J dropped 0; count of bases not matched to a gene: 9. In DNA form, the CDR3 reads TGTGCCAGCAGTAGGGCGGCAGGGGGTATGAACACTGAAGCTTTCTTT. The encoded protein is CASSRAAGGMNTEAFF.

The chain links TRBV5-1 to TRBJ1-2; a weak D match, TRBD1 (6 bases). This CDR3 region has 17 residues. V lost 1 base, J lost 3 bases, and 19 bases lay in between. CDR1 is SGHRS, CDR2 YFSETQ, per germline. Here the CDR3 DNA reads TGCGCCAGCAGCTTGTGGGGGCGAACGGCGACCCACTATGGCTACACCTTC. Amino acid sequence: CASSLWGRTATHYGYTF.

The rearrangement uses TRBV9 and TRBJ2-1, with D possibly matching TRBD1 (5 bases). Deletions cut 0 bases from V and 6 bases from J, with 16 bases between. This CDR3 spans 16 amino acids. CDR1 and CDR2 (germline): SGDLS, YYNGEE. CDR3 DNA sequence: TGTGCCAGCAGCGTAGAGGGCAGGGTCCAACTCAATGAGCAGTTCTTC. This encodes CASSVEGRVQLNEQFF.

The chain has TRBV28 and TRBJ2-1, with D perhaps matching TRBD1 (6 bases). This CDR3 is built from 14 residues. Germline V CDR1 and CDR2: MDHEN, SYDVKM. V lost 6 bases to trimming and J lost 4 bases, with 13 bases between them. This CDR3 reads CASRGDTRYNEQFF. Written as DNA, the CDR3 is TGTGCCAGCAGAGGGGACACGCGATACAATGAGCAGTTCTTC. Complete variable domain (other parts from reference TRBV28 and TRBJ2-1): DVKVTQSSRYLVKRTGEKVFLECVQDMDHENMFWYRQDPGLGLRLIYFSYDVKMKEKGDIPEGYSVSREKKERFSLILESASTNQTSMYLCASRGDTRYNEQFFGPGTRLTVL.

There are a few counts of this clonotype. The chain has TRBV5-1 and TRBJ1-1; 8 positions match TRBD1. Germline V gives CDR1 SGHRS, CDR2 YFSETQ. V shed 0 bases, J shed 2 bases, and the junction held 12 bases outside the gene matches. The CDR3 has 18 residues. The CDR3 coding sequence is TGCGCCAGCAGCTTGGGACAGGGGCGACTAGCTATTAACACTGAAGCTTTCTTT. It codes for CASSLGQGRLAINTEAFF.